Reported below is one TCR beta chain. This CDR3 contains 15 residues. From germline, CDR1 is SSHAT and CDR2 FNYEAQ (reference sequence). With 5 bases clipped from V and 4 bases from J, the junction kept 7 bases outside the gene matches. The data were taken from a study of blood T cell repertoires in COVID-19. Original methodology: Reference gene primer amplification gave nucleated cell count estimates. The data were produced by immunoSEQ multiplex PCR, yet TCRdb's version contains in-frame clones alone and is incomplete. D and trimming come from the DNA, and the V and J calls and clone size come from that table. The sample yields under 85,000 clones, 84% seen once. It was during active infection that Seattle patients were enrolled and then longitudinally followed.

Sequenced sample: peripheral blood. The gene calls are TRBV7-7 and TRBJ2-5; TRBD1 agrees at 10 bases. This clonotype was obtained from a man aged 45-65 years with COVID-19, enrolled during active disease. The CDR3 DNA sequence: TGTGCCAGCAGCCGCGGACAGGGGGTTGGAGAGACCCAGTACTTC. Its protein is CASSRGQGVGETQYF.